Below, 8 T cell receptor beta chains from the same sample are listed, as sequenced in a study of blood T cell repertoires in COVID-19. Produced via immunoSEQ multiplex PCR; TCRdb's table is partial and in-frame only. The table includes some 41,000 clones, about 85% detected once. Input material: peripheral blood. These receptors were obtained from a woman at least 80 years old with active COVID-19.

This clone was recorded once. The rearrangement joins TRBV6-5 to TRBJ1-1, with D possibly TRBD1 on 5 matching bases. The CDR3 is 16 residues long. Trimming removed 2 bases from V and 0 bases from J, with 13 bases in between. Germline V gene sequence: CDR1 MNHEY, CDR2 SVGAGI. The CDR3 region has the DNA TGTGCCAGCAGTTACGGGGCCCTGGGTATGAACACTGAAGCTTTCTTT. Translation gives CASSYGALGMNTEAFF.

This chain joins TRBV7-6 and TRBJ1-2, with D possibly TRBD1 on 5 matching bases. Germline lookup yields CDR1 SGHVS and CDR2 FNYEAQ. V lost 1 base, J lost 0 bases, and 12 bases lay in between. The CDR3 is 16 residues long. The CDR3 here is CASSLGVSGANYGYTF. CDR3 in DNA: TGTGCCAGCAGCTTAGGGGTTTCGGGGGCTAACTATGGCTACACCTTC.

The CDR3 nucleotides read TGTGCCAGCAGCCAAGCGGGAAACCACGAGCAGTACTTC. As protein: CASSQAGNHEQYF. The V and J genes are TRBV3-1 (or the pseudogene TRBV3-2) and TRBJ2-7; perhaps TRBD2 as D (5 bases). V was trimmed by 1 base and J by 5 bases, leaving 9 bases between them. Germline V gene data show CDR1 as LGHDT and CDR2 as YNNKEL (reference sequence). The CDR3 loop spans 13 amino acids.

The rearrangement links TRBV2 to TRBJ2-7; D possibly corresponds to TRBD2 (7 bases). The germline gives CDR1 SNHLY, CDR2 FYNNEI. This CDR3 contains 14 residues. V lost 7 bases and J 5 bases, leaving 18 bases between the germline ends. This chain's CDR3 is CASTMGGGRDEQYF. The CDR3 nucleotides are TGTGCCAGCACAATGGGAGGGGGTCGAGACGAGCAGTACTTC.

This clone has a single count. J is TRBJ2-6 and V is TRBV6-1; D is unclear. From germline, CDR1 is MNHNS and CDR2 SASEGT. CDR3 size: 17 residues. V was clipped by 3 bases and J by 1 base, with 13 bases between them. The chain's CDR3 is CASSDERWVSGANVLTF. The CDR3 nucleotides are TGTGCCAGCAGTGACGAGAGGTGGGTGTCTGGGGCCAACGTCCTGACTTTC.

The genes are TRBV10-2 and TRBJ1-1; D perhaps matches TRBD1 (6 bases). The CDR3 covers 16 residues. Trimming cost V 2 bases and J 1 base, with 14 bases left between them. Per germline, CDR1 WSHSY and CDR2 SAAADI. CDR3 loop: CASSERQGLPNTEAFF. CDR3 nucleotides: TGCGCCAGCAGTGAGAGGCAGGGGTTACCGAACACTGAAGCTTTCTTT.

V and J are TRBV24-1 and TRBJ2-1; possibly TRBD2 for D (6 bases). V was trimmed by 4 bases and J by 1 base, leaving 13 bases between them. This CDR3 contains 16 residues. CDR1 is KGHDR, CDR2 SFDVKD, per germline. CDR3 amino acids: CATSDFRRGSYNEQFF. CDR3 bases: TGTGCCACCAGTGACTTTCGCCGGGGGTCCTACAATGAGCAGTTCTTC.

The rearrangement joins TRBV5-6 to TRBJ1-5, with D maybe TRBD1 (5 bases). Germline lookup yields CDR1 SGHDT and CDR2 YYEEEE. V was trimmed by 1 base and J by 4 bases, leaving 15 bases between them. This CDR3 is built from 16 residues. CDR3 amino acids: CASSLTRVTANQPQHF. As DNA, the CDR3 is TGTGCCAGCAGCTTGACAAGGGTGACAGCGAATCAGCCCCAGCATTTT.